These 10 T cell receptor beta chains came from one sample sequenced in a study of T cell responses to AZD1222 COVID-19 vaccine. Profiled with immunoSEQ multiplex PCR; TCRdb holds only in-frame clones, not every one. The repertoire consists of some 120,000 clones, with more than 80% occurring once and the leading ten covering more than 4%. The sample was peripheral blood, taken on day 0 of AZD1222 vaccination. The receptors stem from an adult in good health.

The chain employs TRBV30 and TRBJ2-1; 11 bases align to TRBD2. Germline V lookup: CDR1 GTSNPN, CDR2 SVGIG (reference sequence). The CDR3 consists of 20 residues. The trim removed 2 bases at V and 0 bases at J, leaving 15 bases unmatched. CDR3 region: CAWSLLGLAGGRSSYNEQFF. In DNA form, the CDR3 reads TGTGCCTGGAGTCTACTGGGTCTAGCGGGGGGCCGTAGCTCCTACAATGAGCAGTTCTTC. Full variable domain (rest looked up from reference TRBV30 and TRBJ2-1): SQTIHQWPATLVQPVGSPLSLECTVEGTSNPNLYWYRQAAGRGLQLLFYSVGIGQISSEVPQNLSASRPQDRQFILSSKKLLLSDSGFYLCAWSLLGLAGGRSSYNEQFFGPGTRLTVL.

This rearrangement joins TRBV7-3 to TRBJ1-6; no definite D call. CDR3 length: 14 amino acids. V lost 1 base to trimming and J lost 0 bases, with 1 base between them. Looked up from germline, CDR1 is SGHTA and CDR2 is FQGTGA. CDR3 in amino acids: CASSLNSYNSPLHF. CDR3 sequence (DNA): TGTGCCAGCAGCTTAAACTCCTATAATTCACCCCTCCACTTT.

The rearrangement uses TRBV5-1 and TRBJ1-5; D might be TRBD1 (6 bases). V dropped 0 bases and J dropped 5 bases, with 9 bases sitting between them. The germline CDR1 and CDR2 sequences are SGHRS and YFSETQ. This CDR3 comprises 14 residues. The chain's CDR3 is CASSLGQVDQPQHF. CDR3 in DNA: TGCGCCAGCAGCTTGGGACAGGTAGATCAGCCCCAGCATTTT.

The rearrangement uses TRBV29-1 and TRBJ2-5; 8 nucleotides match TRBD2. The CDR3 is made up of 16 amino acids. J was trimmed by 5 bases and V by 4 bases; bases with no gene match: 15. CDR1 is SQVTM and CDR2 is ANQGSEA in the germline V gene. CDR3 protein: CSVGGGFGRALETQYF. The CDR3 DNA sequence: TGCAGCGTTGGGGGTGGTTTCGGGAGGGCCTTGGAGACCCAGTACTTC.

The rearrangement joins TRBV5-1 to TRBJ1-1; D is unclear. The germline gives CDR1 SGHRS, CDR2 YFSETQ. This CDR3 is built from 16 residues. Trimming pared 4 bases from V and 1 base from J, leaving 17 bases between. This CDR3 is CASSPTTGATNTEAFF. In DNA, the CDR3 is TGCGCCAGCAGCCCCACCACCGGAGCTACGAACACTGAAGCTTTCTTT.

V usage is TRBV7-9 and J usage is TRBJ1-4; 11 bases are a match to TRBD1. This CDR3 region has 14 residues. CDR1 and CDR2 (germline): SEHNR, FQNEAQ (reference sequence). Trimming took 7 bases from V and 8 from J; bases not matched to a gene: 6. The CDR3 is CASTPGTGGEKLFF. Here the CDR3 DNA reads TGTGCCAGCACCCCCGGGACAGGGGGAGAAAAACTGTTTTTT.

This clone has just one count. CDR3 nucleotide sequence: TGTGCCAGTAGCGCAGGGGAGGGGGTTAACACTGAAGCTTTCTTT. This sequence encodes CASSAGEGVNTEAFF. This chain links TRBV19 with TRBJ1-1; TRBD1 is a possible D gene (6 bases). In germline, CDR1 is LNHDA, CDR2 SQIVND (reference sequence). The CDR3 sequence is 15 residues long. V dropped 6 bases and J dropped 2 bases, with 16 bases sitting between them.

This chain links TRBV10-3 with TRBJ2-6; the D is unclear. Trimming shortened V by 0 bases and J by 2 bases, and 5 bases separated the two germline ends. The germline CDR1 and CDR2 sequences are ENHRY and SYGVKD. This CDR3 spans 15 amino acids. The CDR3 DNA follows: TGTGCCATCAGTGAGTCATCCCCTGGGGCCAACGTCCTGACTTTC. This gives the protein CAISESSPGANVLTF.

The J gene is TRBJ1-6, the V gene TRBV5-8; D is uncertain. In germline, CDR1 is SGHTS, CDR2 YDEGEE. V lost 2 bases and J 0 bases, leaving 6 bases between the germline ends. The CDR3 is 15 amino acids. This CDR3 reads CASSLRSSYNSPLHF. In nucleotides, the CDR3 is TGTGCCAGCAGCTTACGATCCTCCTATAATTCACCCCTCCACTTT.

This chain connects TRBV21-1 to TRBJ2-1; whether TRBD2, the table's D call, matches the DNA was not checked. TRBV21-1 is a listed pseudogene. The CDR3 covers 14 residues. The CDR3 DNA reads as TGTGCCAGCAGCAAAGAGCGAGCAGACAATGAGCAGTTCTTC. This gives the protein CASSKERADNEQFF.